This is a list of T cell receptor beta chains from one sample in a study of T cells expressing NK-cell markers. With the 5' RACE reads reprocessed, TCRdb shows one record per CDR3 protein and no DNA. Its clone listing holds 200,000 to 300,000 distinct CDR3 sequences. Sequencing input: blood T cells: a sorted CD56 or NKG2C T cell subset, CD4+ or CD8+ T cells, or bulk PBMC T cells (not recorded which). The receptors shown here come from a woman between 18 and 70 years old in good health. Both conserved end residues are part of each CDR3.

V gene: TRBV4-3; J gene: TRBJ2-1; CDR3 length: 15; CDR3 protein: CASSQAGDVENEQFF
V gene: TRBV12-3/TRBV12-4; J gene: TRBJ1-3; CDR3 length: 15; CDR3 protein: CASSTLGTARNTIYF
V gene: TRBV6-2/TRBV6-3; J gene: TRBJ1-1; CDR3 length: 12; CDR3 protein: CATGLAGTEAFF
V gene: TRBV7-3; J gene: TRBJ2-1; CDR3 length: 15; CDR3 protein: CASSTGRSSYNEQFF
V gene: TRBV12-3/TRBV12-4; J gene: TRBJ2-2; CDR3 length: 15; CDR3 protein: CASSSGTKNTGELFF
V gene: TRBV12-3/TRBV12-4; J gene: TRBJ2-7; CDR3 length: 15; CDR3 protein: CASSAGQKSSYEQYF
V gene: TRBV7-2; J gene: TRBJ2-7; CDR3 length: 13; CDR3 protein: CASSLEEWGEQYF
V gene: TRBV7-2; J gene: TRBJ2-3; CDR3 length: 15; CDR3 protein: CASSFRKTGTDTQYF
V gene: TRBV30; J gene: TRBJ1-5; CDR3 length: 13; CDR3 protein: CAWTGQGGQPQHF
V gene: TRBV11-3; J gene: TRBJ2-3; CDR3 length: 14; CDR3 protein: CASSLGTTPDTQYF
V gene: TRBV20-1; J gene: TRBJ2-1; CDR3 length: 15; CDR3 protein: CSAEILAGGSNEQFF
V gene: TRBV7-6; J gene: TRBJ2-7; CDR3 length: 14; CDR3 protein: CASSLGDMAYEQYF
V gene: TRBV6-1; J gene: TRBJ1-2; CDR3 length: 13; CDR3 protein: CATGDRGYYGYTF
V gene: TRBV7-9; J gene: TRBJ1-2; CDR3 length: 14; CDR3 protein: CASSREPGTYGYTF
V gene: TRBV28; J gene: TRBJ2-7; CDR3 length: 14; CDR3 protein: CASFHSGHPYEQYF
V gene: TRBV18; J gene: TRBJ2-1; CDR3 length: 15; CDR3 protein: CASSPNQQTYNEQFF
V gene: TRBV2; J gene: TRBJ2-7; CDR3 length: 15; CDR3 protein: CASRPVAGGAYEQYF
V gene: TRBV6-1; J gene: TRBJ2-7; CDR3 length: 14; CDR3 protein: CASSRQTGPYEQYF
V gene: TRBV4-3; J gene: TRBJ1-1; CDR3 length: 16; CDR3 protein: CASSRTGGTSWTEAFF
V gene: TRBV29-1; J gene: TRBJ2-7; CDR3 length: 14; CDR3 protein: CSVSQGQGNYEQYF
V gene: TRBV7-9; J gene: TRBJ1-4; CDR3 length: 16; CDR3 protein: CASSLRNLATNEKLFF
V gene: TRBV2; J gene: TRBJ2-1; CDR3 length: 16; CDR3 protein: CASSLRPTAGGNEQFF
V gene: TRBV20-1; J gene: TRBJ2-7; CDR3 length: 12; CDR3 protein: CSARRTSYEQYF
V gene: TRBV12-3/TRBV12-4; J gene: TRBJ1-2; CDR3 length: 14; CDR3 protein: CASSLEGTGKGYTF
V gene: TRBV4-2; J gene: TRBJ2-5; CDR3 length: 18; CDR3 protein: CASSQISGRSPGKETQYF
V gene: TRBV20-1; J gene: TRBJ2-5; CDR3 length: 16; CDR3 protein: CSARTPRADLQETQYF
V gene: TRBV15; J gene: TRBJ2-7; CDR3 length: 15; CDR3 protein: CATSRDPGAIYEQYF
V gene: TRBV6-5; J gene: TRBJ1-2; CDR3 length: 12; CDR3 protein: CASSLTGGGYTF
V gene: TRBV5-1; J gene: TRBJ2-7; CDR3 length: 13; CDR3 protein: CASTGTHSYEQYF
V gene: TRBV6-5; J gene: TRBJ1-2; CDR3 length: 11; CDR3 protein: CASSYLGGYTF
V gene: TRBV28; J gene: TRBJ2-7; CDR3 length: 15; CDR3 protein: CASSSATTYSYEQYF
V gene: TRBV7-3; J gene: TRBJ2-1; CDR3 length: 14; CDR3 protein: CASSFSGADNEQFF
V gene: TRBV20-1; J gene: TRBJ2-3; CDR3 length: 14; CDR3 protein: CSARSTPLGDTQYF